These 8 T cell receptor beta chains came from one sample sequenced in a study of T-cell memory formation after mild COVID-19. TCRdb re-called the 5' RACE reads with MiXCR, one entry per CDR3 protein. The sample shows about 40,000 distinct CDR3 sequences, more than 9.5% of them seen only once. The material sequenced was PBMCs or a T cell subset sorted from them (not recorded which). The receptors here all came from a man between 18 and 29 years old who had mild COVID-19 (a few samples of this study predate the infection). Cell type and time point are not known.

Note on this clonotype: One base away lies a much larger clone, so this may be a sequencing read error. J is TRBJ2-2 and V is TRBV20-1; maybe TRBD2 (6 bases). Germline V CDR1 and CDR2: DFQATT, SNEGSKA (reference sequence). V was pared by 7 bases and J by 0 bases, with 27 bases between. The CDR3 has 19 residues. CDR3 coding DNA: TGCAGTGTTAGGCGCAGGGTGGGGGGTAACCTCGCGAACACCGGGGAGCTGTTTTTT. Amino acid sequence: CSVRRRVGGNLANTGELFF.

This clonotype showed up just a few times. The rearrangement joins TRBV7-2 to TRBJ1-5; D unresolved. Trimming cost V 4 bases and J 7 bases, with 11 bases left between them. This CDR3 contains 13 residues. Germline CDR1 and CDR2: SGHTA and FQGNSA. The CDR3 DNA reads TGTGCCAGCAGCTCCCAAATGGGCCAGCCCCAGCATTTT. It yields the protein CASSSQMGQPQHF.

This clonotype turned up a few times. The chain links TRBV12-3 or TRBV12-4 to TRBJ1-5; D uncertain. The CDR3 has 15 residues. The V end lost 5 bases, the J end lost 9 bases, and 20 bases lay between the germline ends. The CDR3 region has the DNA TGTGCCAGCAGTCCCCGTAACCGAGGGAAAGGGCCCCAGCATTTT. It specifies CASSPRNRGKGPQHF.

By share, this clonotype counts as medium-sized. The V call is TRBV5-1, the J call TRBJ2-2; 7 bases match TRBD1. CDR3 length equals 14 residues. Trimming cost V 4 bases and J 4 bases; bases outside gene matches: 4. Germline V lookup: CDR1 SGHRS, CDR2 YFSETQ. The CDR3 reads CASSPQGPTGELFF. The CDR3 DNA is TGCGCCAGCAGCCCACAGGGGCCCACCGGGGAGCTGTTTTTT.

Many counts were recorded for this clonotype. The chain recombines TRBV7-2 with TRBJ1-2, with TRBD1 matching over 7 bases. V was pared by 6 bases and J by 4 bases, with 5 bases of the junction left unmatched. Looked up from germline, CDR1 is SGHTA and CDR2 is FQGNSA. CDR3 length: 13 amino acids. The CDR3 reads CASRTRDSYGYTF. CDR3 bases: TGTGCCAGCAGGACACGGGACAGCTATGGCTACACCTTC.

Ten or more counts support this clonotype. J is TRBJ1-3 and V is TRBV7-2; D is possibly TRBD1 (6 bases). V lost 1 base and J lost 4, with 11 bases in between. The germline gives CDR1 SGHTA, CDR2 FQGNSA. The CDR3 is made up of 15 amino acids. CDR3 nucleotides: TGTGCCAGCAGCTTAGTAGTGACAGGAGGAAACACCATATATTTT. Translation: CASSLVVTGGNTIYF.

This clonotype appeared a few times. The chain joins TRBV20-1 to TRBJ2-7, with D unclear. The CDR3 sequence is 13 residues long. Per germline, CDR1 DFQATT and CDR2 SNEGSKA (reference sequence). Trimming left V 1 base short and J 3 bases short, with 10 bases between. The CDR3 coding sequence is TGCAGTGCTAGAGGTTTAGGGTACTACGAGCAGTACTTC. Translated, it gives CSARGLGYYEQYF.

This clonotype was counted at least ten times. The chain uses TRBV6-1 and TRBJ2-7, with D hard to call. Germline CDR1 MNHNS, CDR2 SASEGT. Trimming took 8 bases from V and 3 from J, leaving 8 bases between them. This CDR3 has 11 amino acids. CDR3 region: CASRGVYEQYF. In DNA, the CDR3 is TGTGCCAGCCGTGGAGTCTACGAGCAGTACTTC.